This T cell receptor (beta chain) is drawn from a study of blood T cell repertoires in COVID-19. Clones were sequenced by immunoSEQ multiplex PCR, and TCRdb holds only the in-frame ones, with some missing. The sample consists of hundreds of thousands of clones, nearly 90% of them appearing once. Germline CDR1 and CDR2: MNHEY and SVGEGT. V was clipped by 2 bases and J by 3 bases; unmatched bases: 7. There are 15 residues in the CDR3. Ages ranged from roughly 18 to 100 years, with residence in about two dozen US areas. Each recovered donor of Cohort 3 presented with two negative PCRs, clearance, or symptom resolution.

This chain joins TRBV6-2 or TRBV6-3 and TRBJ2-7, with 7 bases aligning to TRBD2. Sequenced material: PBMCs or T cells enriched from blood (not recorded which). This clonotype originated in a woman aged 25 to 39 who had recovered from COVID-19. The CDR3 protein is CASSYPRTRVYEQYF. CDR3 sequence (DNA): TGTGCCAGCAGTTACCCTAGGACTAGGGTCTACGAGCAGTACTTC.